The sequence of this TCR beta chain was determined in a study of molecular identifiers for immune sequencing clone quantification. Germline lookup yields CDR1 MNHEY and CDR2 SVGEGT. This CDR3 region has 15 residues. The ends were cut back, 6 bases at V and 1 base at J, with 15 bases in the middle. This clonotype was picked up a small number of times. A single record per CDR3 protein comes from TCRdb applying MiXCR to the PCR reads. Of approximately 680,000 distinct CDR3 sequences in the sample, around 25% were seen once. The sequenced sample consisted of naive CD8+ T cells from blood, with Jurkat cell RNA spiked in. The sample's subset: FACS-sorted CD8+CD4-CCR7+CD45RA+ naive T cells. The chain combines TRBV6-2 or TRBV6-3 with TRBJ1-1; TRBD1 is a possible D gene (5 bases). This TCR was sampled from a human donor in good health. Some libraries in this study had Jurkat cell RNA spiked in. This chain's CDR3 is CASRQTRGSNTEAFF. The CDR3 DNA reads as TGTGCCAGCAGGCAGACAAGGGGATCGAACACTGAAGCTTTCTTT.